These 5 T cell receptor beta chains were sequenced from one sample in a study of cytomegalovirus exposure and HLA in healthy donors. The PCR had 60 Vbeta and 13 Jbeta primers. Data came from immunoSEQ multiplex PCR; TCRdb stores just in-frame clones and leaves some out. The profile covers some 150,000 clones, with around two thirds appearing a single time and under 2.5% taken by the ten largest. Sequencing was carried out using PBMCs. The receptors shown here come from a woman between 40 and 55 years old in good health and CMV-seronegative.

The gene calls are TRBV18 and TRBJ2-7, with a possible D match to TRBD1 (6 bases). Trimming took off 3 bases at V and 2 bases at J, with 8 bases between the two ends. Germline CDR1 is KGHSH and CDR2 is LQKENI. The CDR3 consists of 13 residues. DNA of the CDR3: TGTGCCAGCTCACCGAACAGGGCCTACGAGCAGTACTTC. As protein: CASSPNRAYEQYF.

The CDR3, as DNA: TGTGCCAGCAGCGTACTCAGGGAAGGCACTGAAGCTTTCTTT. Translating gives CASSVLREGTEAFF. The gene calls are TRBV9 and TRBJ1-1, with D possibly matching TRBD1 (5 bases). From germline, CDR1 is SGDLS and CDR2 YYNGEE. This CDR3 contains 14 residues. With 1 base removed from V and 4 bases from J, the gap between germline ends came to 11 bases.

Worth noting for this clone: Its ends do not fully match the called genes, so a read error is possible. The CDR3 sequence is CASAYGVGNEQLFF. The CDR3 DNA reads TGTGCCAGCGCCTACGGGGTGGGTAATGAACAACTGTTTTTT. The rearrangement links TRBV9 to TRBJ1-4; D not resolved. Per germline, CDR1 SGDLS and CDR2 YYNGEE. The length of the CDR3 is 14 residues.

V and J are TRBV19 and TRBJ1-1, with TRBD1 matching over 9 bases. The CDR3 consists of 16 residues. V dropped 4 bases and J dropped 1; count of bases not matched to a gene: 7. The germline CDR1 and CDR2 sequences are LNHDA and SQIVND (reference sequence). The CDR3 protein is CASSNRVGQGNTEAFF. DNA for the CDR3: TGTGCCAGTAGTAATCGCGTGGGACAGGGGAACACTGAAGCTTTCTTT. Based on the CDR3 plus reference TRBV19 and TRBJ1-1, the full variable domain is DGGITQSPKYLFRKEGQNVTLSCEQNLNHDAMYWYRQDPGQGLRLIYYSQIVNDFQKGDIAEGYSVSREKKESFPLTVTSAQKNPTAFYLCASSNRVGQGNTEAFFGQGTRLTVV.

The chain employs TRBV6-4 and TRBJ2-3; TRBD1 matches at 9 bases. This CDR3 spans 15 amino acids. The germline V gene encodes CDR1 MRHNA and CDR2 SNTAGT. Trimming took 4 bases from V and 3 from J; bases not matched to a gene: 5. DNA for the CDR3: TGTGCCAGCAGTGGACAGGGGGGATGGACAGATACGCAGTATTTT. Its protein product is CASSGQGGWTDTQYF.